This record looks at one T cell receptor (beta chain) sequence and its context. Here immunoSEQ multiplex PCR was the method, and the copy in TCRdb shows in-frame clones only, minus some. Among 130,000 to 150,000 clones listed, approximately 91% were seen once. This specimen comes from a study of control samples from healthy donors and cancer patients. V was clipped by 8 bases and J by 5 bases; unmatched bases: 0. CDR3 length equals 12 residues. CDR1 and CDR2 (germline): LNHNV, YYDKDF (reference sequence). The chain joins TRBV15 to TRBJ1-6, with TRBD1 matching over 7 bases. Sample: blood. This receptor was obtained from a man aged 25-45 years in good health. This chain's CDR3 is CATGTDNSPLHF. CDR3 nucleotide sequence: TGTGCCACCGGGACAGATAATTCACCCCTCCACTTT.